The entry below describes one T cell receptor beta chain. Which antigen it targets is not known. Qualities for individual bases were not recorded, and no much larger clone is one base off. CD8 naive samples consisted of CD45RO-negative cells that were positively selected for CCR7, yielding a CD45RA+CCR7+ population without TemRA cells. The donors were healthy, HIV-negative adults who had no recently reported acute infections or vaccinations. Every donor was a Caucasian adult residing in Nashville, Tennessee, USA. After blood collection by leukapheresis, PBMCs were isolated using Ficoll-Histopaque density gradient centrifugation and then cryopreserved in the vapor phase of liquid nitrogen. Analytical flow cytometry was used to check the purity and quantity of each magnetically sorted T cell population. From each sorted fraction, genomic DNA was isolated and quantified by UV absorbance on a Nanodrop 2000c.

The germline V gene (reference sequence) gives CDR1 as MNHEY and CDR2 as SMNVEV. The V end loses 2 bases and the J end loses 2 bases, and a stretch of 7 bases separates them. CDR3 length: 13 amino acids, cysteine to phenylalanine. This entry keeps only the CDR3 DNA: 39 bases, framed from base 1. Using the deep immunoSEQ assay, multiplex PCR amplified TCR CDR3 regions from genomic DNA. Genomic DNA extracted from each cell subset was distributed evenly over all wells of several immunoSEQ 96-well plates, and each plate served as one replicate. For sorted subsets, around 0.2 ug of genomic DNA, equivalent to roughly 33,000 T cell genomes, went into each replicate PCR. Purified libraries were quantified with a Qubit 3.0 fluorometer, sized on a Bioanalyzer 2100, and re-quantified with the KAPA Library Quantification kit. Every immunoSEQ 96-well plate was sequenced on a dedicated single-read 150-cycle Illumina NextSeq 550 flow cell. Processing in the source paper ran as follows. The immunoSEQ output contained only junctional sequences without quality scores, so filtering could not match that applied to full-length reads. To assign V/J genes and CDR3, sequences were annotated against IMGT germline references using PyIR, a Python wrapper for IgBLAST v1.9. Reads were filtered out if the reads had weak V/J assignments (E-value above 1e-6), no CDR3, stop codons, out-of-frame junctions, or ambiguous translated residues. V3J clonotypes were defined by identical inferred V gene, J gene, and CDR3 amino acid sequence. The percentage overlap between two repertoires was calculated by dividing the number of shared unique clonotypes by the size of the smaller repertoire. Richness of each repertoire was evaluated using RTK rarefaction, the Chao1 estimator, and Recon v2.1 estimates of unobserved clonotypes. OLGA was used to compute generation probabilities for all TCRbeta clonotypes that the gDNA method yielded from a handful of donors. TCRdb holds this immuneACCESS table with in-frame rearrangements only. Some clones are missing; in checked studies, unresolved V genes explain under half, and the rest has no known cause. V, J and clone size are those of that table, while D and trimming were read from the DNA. The sample records around 640,000 clones, approximately 96% of which are singletons. The ten largest clones take up less than 0.13% of the sample.

The data belong to a study of shared clonotypes between healthy human individuals (dated by TCRdb to between 2020 and 2021). In the study overall: Three men and two women, aged 18 to 49 years, made up the cohort. For each donor, three plates each were used for CD4 naive and CD4 memory, two plates were used for CD8 naive, and one plate was used for CD8 memory. The study deeply sequenced blood TCR repertoires of about 5 healthy adults to estimate repertoire size and the extent of clonotype sharing between individuals. Different laboratories and diverse techniques were used to prepare libraries and sequence TCR repertoires, to increase sequencing depth and limit assay-specific biases. Leukapheresis yielded between about 0.8 and 8.9 billion PBMCs per donor. Summary of the overall study and its limitations: Only blood was sampled, and tissue TCR repertoires likely differ from those in blood. Across a few donors, approximately 4.9% of naive CD4, approximately 3.6% of naive CD8, under 2.5% of memory CD4, and about 0.4% of memory CD8 clonotypes were shared. Larger estimated clonotype richness was generally found for naive subsets than for memory subsets. Compared with non-shared clonotypes, the clonotypes found in all four sorted-subset donors had higher generation probabilities. Pairwise subsampling indicated that sequencing depth was expected to affect the degree of clonotype sharing among donors. The genetic and exposure-history diversity represented was limited by the small number of donors. Rarefaction of sorted-subset datasets indicated incomplete sequencing despite the large sequencing depth.

This sequence originates from a woman younger than 45 in good health. Sequencing was carried out using naive CD8+ T cells sorted from blood. This specimen's cell subset or site label, interpreted: CD45RA+CCR7+. The chain was built from TRBV27 and TRBJ2-7; no D gene is confidently identified. The sequence in DNA is TGTGCCAGCAGTTTAACCGATACCTACGAGCAGTACTTC. Its amino acids are CASSLTDTYEQYF.